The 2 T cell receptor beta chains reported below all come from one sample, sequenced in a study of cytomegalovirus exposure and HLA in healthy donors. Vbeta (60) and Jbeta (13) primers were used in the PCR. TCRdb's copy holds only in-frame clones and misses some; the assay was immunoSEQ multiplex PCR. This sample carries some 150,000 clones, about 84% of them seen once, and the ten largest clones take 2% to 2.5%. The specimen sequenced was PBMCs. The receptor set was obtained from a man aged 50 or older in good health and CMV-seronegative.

CDR3 protein: CASSLGPTSTDTQYF. The CDR3 nucleotides are TGTGCCAGCAGCTTGGGTCCGACTAGCACAGATACGCAGTATTTT. V and J are TRBV5-4 and TRBJ2-3; D unclear. CDR3 size: 15 residues. Trimming removed 0 bases at V and 0 bases at J, with 8 bases between. Germline assignment: CDR1 SGHNT and CDR2 YYREEE (reference sequence).

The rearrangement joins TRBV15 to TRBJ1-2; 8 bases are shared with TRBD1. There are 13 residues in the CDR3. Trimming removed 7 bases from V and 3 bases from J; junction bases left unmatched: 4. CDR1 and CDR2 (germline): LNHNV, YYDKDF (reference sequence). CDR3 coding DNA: TGTGCCACCACCATGGACAGGGACTATGGCTACACCTTC. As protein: CATTMDRDYGYTF.